A selection of T cell receptor beta chains follows, all from one sample in a study of blood T cell repertoires in COVID-19. TCRdb keeps only in-frame clones here, not all; method: immunoSEQ multiplex PCR. The repertoire has roughly 60,000 clones, around 84% of them found once; the top ten carry about 6%. Sequenced: peripheral blood. The receptors derive from a human donor in a cohort sampled during active or convalescent COVID-19. Both conserved end residues are part of each CDR3. The D gene is left open where the match is weak. Size tells how often a clone was seen (once, few, many) or the class of an expanded clone, and some rows leave it out.

CDR3: CSVAENSREAFF
V: TRBV29-1
J: TRBJ1-1
D: -
size: -

CDR3: CASSQALYPVGGELFF
V: TRBV4-3
J: TRBJ2-2
D: -
size: -

CDR3: CASSPGGSREKLFF
V: TRBV18
J: TRBJ1-4
D: -
size: -

CDR3: CASSDMGKQSQHF
V: TRBV19
J: TRBJ1-5
D: -
size: -

CDR3: CASSQAVAGASYNEQFF
V: TRBV3-1/TRBV3-2
J: TRBJ2-1
D: TRBD2
size: -

CDR3: CASSLLGVGTGGYGYTF
V: TRBV27
J: TRBJ1-2
D: TRBD1
size: once

CDR3: CSASDISTDTQYF
V: TRBV20-1
J: TRBJ2-3
D: -
size: -

CDR3: CASSRARRTGYTEAFF
V: TRBV3-1/TRBV3-2
J: TRBJ1-1
D: TRBD1
size: -

CDR3: CASSRRHPSGNTIYF
V: TRBV6-5
J: TRBJ1-3
D: -
size: few

CDR3: CASTLLAGAYNEQFF
V: TRBV6-4
J: TRBJ2-1
D: TRBD2
size: -

CDR3: CAIRQTGTKNTGELFF
V: TRBV10-3
J: TRBJ2-2
D: TRBD2
size: -

CDR3: CASSYTVDRDITSNQPQHF
V: TRBV6-2/TRBV6-3
J: TRBJ1-5
D: TRBD1
size: -

CDR3: CASSQSLGQGRSQPQHF
V: TRBV4-3
J: TRBJ1-5
D: TRBD1
size: -

CDR3: CASSRMPGQAYEQYF
V: TRBV5-1
J: TRBJ2-7
D: TRBD1
size: -

CDR3: CASSLGSRSQETQYF
V: TRBV7-2
J: TRBJ2-5
D: -
size: -

CDR3: CASSLDLQGNTEAFF
V: TRBV11-2
J: TRBJ1-1
D: -
size: -

CDR3: CASSSTVDTQYF
V: TRBV28
J: TRBJ2-3
D: -
size: -

CDR3: CASSTGLTYEQYF
V: TRBV27
J: TRBJ2-7
D: -
size: few

CDR3: CASSLTGGADTEAFF
V: TRBV7-2
J: TRBJ1-1
D: TRBD1
size: -

CDR3: CASSLSGQGARQPQHF
V: TRBV7-9
J: TRBJ1-5
D: TRBD1
size: -

CDR3: CASSLGQYPIYQPQHF
V: TRBV7-2
J: TRBJ1-5
D: -
size: -

CDR3: CASSPGGGSETQYF
V: TRBV6-6
J: TRBJ2-5
D: TRBD2
size: -

CDR3: CASSPGAYYGYTF
V: TRBV6-2/TRBV6-3
J: TRBJ1-2
D: -
size: -

CDR3: CASSLDPGQRNEKLFF
V: TRBV18
J: TRBJ1-4
D: TRBD1
size: -

CDR3: CASSLEQGAAYEQYF
V: TRBV7-2
J: TRBJ2-7
D: TRBD1
size: -

CDR3: CASRPISTDTQYF
V: TRBV11-2
J: TRBJ2-3
D: -
size: -

CDR3: CASSSTPRTGGNQPQHF
V: TRBV7-3
J: TRBJ1-5
D: TRBD1
size: -

CDR3: CATSRGSDWNEQFF
V: TRBV15
J: TRBJ2-1
D: -
size: -

CDR3: CSVEGGRGETQYF
V: TRBV29-1
J: TRBJ2-5
D: TRBD2
size: -

CDR3: CASSQVPDNFYGYTF
V: TRBV4-2
J: TRBJ1-2
D: -
size: few